Here is one T cell receptor (beta chain) with its context. What it binds is unknown. Method: immunoSEQ multiplex PCR; TCRdb's copy keeps in-frame clones and lacks some. The sample yields about 4,000 clones, roughly 79% seen once. This CDR3 comprises 15 residues. Trimming left V 1 base short and J 4 bases short, with 13 bases between. From germline, CDR1 is MNHNS and CDR2 SASEGT. The data belong to a study of T cell repertoires in ileal Crohn's disease. The wider study: About half of patients got postoperative therapy: roughly 12 thiopurines, around 18 anti-TNF.

Study-level findings and limits: All patients with clonality above 26.8% had endoscopic recurrence. High-frequency clones were more common in sorted CD8 than CD4 cells.

Time point meaning: inflamed ileum from the surgical specimen. Included were adult ileal or ileocolonic Crohn's patients indicated for ileocolonic resection. The rearrangement joins TRBV6-1 to TRBJ1-2; a possible D gene is TRBD1 (5 bases). The material sequenced was ileal tissue. The receptor was derived from an adult with Crohn's disease. CDR3 amino acids: CASSEGAGGSYGYTF. Written as DNA, the CDR3 is TGTGCCAGCAGTGAAGGGGCGGGGGGGTCCTATGGCTACACCTTC.